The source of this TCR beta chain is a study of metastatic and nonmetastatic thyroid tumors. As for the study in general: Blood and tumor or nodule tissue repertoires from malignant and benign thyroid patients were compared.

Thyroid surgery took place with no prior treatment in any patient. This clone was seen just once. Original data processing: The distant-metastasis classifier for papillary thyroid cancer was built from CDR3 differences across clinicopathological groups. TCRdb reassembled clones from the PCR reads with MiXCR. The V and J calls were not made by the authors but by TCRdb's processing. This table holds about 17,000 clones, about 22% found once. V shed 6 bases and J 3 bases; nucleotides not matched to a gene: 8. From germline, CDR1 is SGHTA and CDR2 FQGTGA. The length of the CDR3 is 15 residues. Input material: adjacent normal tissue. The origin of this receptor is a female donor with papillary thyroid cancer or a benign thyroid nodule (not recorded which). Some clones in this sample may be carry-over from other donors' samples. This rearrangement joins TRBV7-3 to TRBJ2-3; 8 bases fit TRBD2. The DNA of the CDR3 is TGTGCCAGCAGGCTTACGGGAGGGGGGACAGATACGCAGTATTTT. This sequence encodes CASRLTGGGTDTQYF.